This entry describes one T cell receptor beta chain. Sequencing used immunoSEQ multiplex PCR; TCRdb keeps in-frame clones, though not all of them. The data contain about 680,000 clones, about 92% of them seen just once; the ten biggest clones take up 24%. The data belong to a study of shared clonotypes between healthy human individuals. Naive CD8 cells, CD45RO-negative and positively selected for CCR7, excluded terminally differentiated effector memory CD45RA+ cells. CDR3 length: 18 amino acids. CDR1 and CDR2 (germline): SGDLS, YYNGEE. The V segment lost 0 bases and the J segment 1 base; nucleotides outside the gene matches: 11.

The rearrangement links TRBV9 to TRBJ2-3; 7 bases line up with TRBD1. This sequence originates from a man aged 25 to 45 in good health. Sequencing was done on a sample of naive CD8+ T cells sorted from blood. CDR3 sequence (DNA): TGTGCCAGCAGCGTAGAAGATGGGTTAGGGGGCCGCACAGATACGCAGTATTTT. Protein product: CASSVEDGLGGRTDTQYF.